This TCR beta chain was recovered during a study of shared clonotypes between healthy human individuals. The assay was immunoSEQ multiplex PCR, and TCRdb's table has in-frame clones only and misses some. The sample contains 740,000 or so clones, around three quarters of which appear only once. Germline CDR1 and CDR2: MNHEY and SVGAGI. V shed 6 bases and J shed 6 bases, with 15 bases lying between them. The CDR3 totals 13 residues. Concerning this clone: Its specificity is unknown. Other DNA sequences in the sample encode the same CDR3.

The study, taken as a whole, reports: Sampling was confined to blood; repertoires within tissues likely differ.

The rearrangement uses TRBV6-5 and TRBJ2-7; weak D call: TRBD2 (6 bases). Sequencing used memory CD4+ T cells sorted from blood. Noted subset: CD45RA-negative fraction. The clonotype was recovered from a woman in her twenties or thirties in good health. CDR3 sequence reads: CASSTGTRSEQYF. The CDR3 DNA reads TGTGCCAGCAGCACCGGGACTCGGAGCGAGCAGTACTTC.